Listed here are 5 T cell receptor beta chains from one sample, sequenced in a study of shared clonotypes between healthy human individuals (dated by TCRdb to the early 2020s). CD8 naive samples were obtained by positive selection for CCR7 among CD45RO-negative cells, yielding a CD45RA+CCR7+ population from which TemRA cells were excluded. Receptor libraries were prepared by the immunoSEQ multiplex PCR assay. TCRdb retrieved this table from immuneACCESS and kept in-frame rearrangements only. Not all clones are present; in checked studies, unresolved V genes account for under half, and no reason is known for the remainder. The sample yields 700,000 to 950,000 clones; approximately 97% were counted once. The leading ten clones occupy 0.2% to 0.25% of the sample. The sample taken for sequencing was naive CD8+ T cells sorted from blood. In light of the paper, this sample's cell subset or site label describes: CD45RA+CCR7+. These receptors were collected from a man under 40 in good health.

CDR3 DNA sequence: TGCGCCAGCAGCCAAGTAGCTTTAGGCAATGAGCAGTTCTTC. Translation gives CASSQVALGNEQFF. V is TRBV4-3 and J is TRBJ2-1; the D is unclear. V was pared by 1 base and J by 6 bases, with 10 bases between. The CDR3 is 14 residues long. CDR1 LGHNA and CDR2 YSLEER come from the germline V gene.

The genes are TRBV27 and TRBJ1-2; D is ambiguous. Germline loops: CDR1 MNHEY, CDR2 SMNVEV (reference sequence). Trimming removed 7 bases from V and 2 bases from J, with 11 bases in between. The CDR3 has 13 residues. CDR3 loop: CASTLLANYGYTF. The CDR3 DNA reads TGTGCCAGCACCCTACTGGCCAACTATGGCTACACCTTC.

This clone was seen a few times. V and J are TRBV11-3 and TRBJ2-2; 9 bases align to TRBD1. Germline CDR1 is SGHNT and CDR2 is YENEEA. The V segment lost 5 bases and the J segment 5 bases; nucleotides outside the gene matches: 12. The CDR3 runs 17 residues. CDR3 nucleotides: TGTGCCAGCAGCCCCCCTGGTGGGACAGGGTGGACCGGGGAGCTGTTTTTT. Amino acid sequence: CASSPPGGTGWTGELFF.

The V and J genes are TRBV10-1 and TRBJ1-2; weak D call: TRBD1 (5 bases). This CDR3 has 15 residues. Trimming shortened V by 1 base and J by 4 bases, and 13 bases separated the two germline ends. CDR1 is WNHNN, CDR2 SYGVQD, per germline (reference sequence). CDR3 DNA sequence: TGCGCCAGCAGTGAGTTACAGGTTGGAGGCTATGGCTACACCTTC. Protein: CASSELQVGGYGYTF.

This clone occurred once. The V call is TRBV6-4, the J call TRBJ1-5; no clear D. Trimming removed 8 bases at V and 3 bases at J, with 17 bases between. The CDR3 length is 15 residues. Germline lookup yields CDR1 MRHNA and CDR2 SNTAGT. The CDR3 DNA follows: TGTGCCAGCTGTGGCAGGCCCCGAGACAATCAGCCCCAGCATTTT. Translating it yields CASCGRPRDNQPQHF.